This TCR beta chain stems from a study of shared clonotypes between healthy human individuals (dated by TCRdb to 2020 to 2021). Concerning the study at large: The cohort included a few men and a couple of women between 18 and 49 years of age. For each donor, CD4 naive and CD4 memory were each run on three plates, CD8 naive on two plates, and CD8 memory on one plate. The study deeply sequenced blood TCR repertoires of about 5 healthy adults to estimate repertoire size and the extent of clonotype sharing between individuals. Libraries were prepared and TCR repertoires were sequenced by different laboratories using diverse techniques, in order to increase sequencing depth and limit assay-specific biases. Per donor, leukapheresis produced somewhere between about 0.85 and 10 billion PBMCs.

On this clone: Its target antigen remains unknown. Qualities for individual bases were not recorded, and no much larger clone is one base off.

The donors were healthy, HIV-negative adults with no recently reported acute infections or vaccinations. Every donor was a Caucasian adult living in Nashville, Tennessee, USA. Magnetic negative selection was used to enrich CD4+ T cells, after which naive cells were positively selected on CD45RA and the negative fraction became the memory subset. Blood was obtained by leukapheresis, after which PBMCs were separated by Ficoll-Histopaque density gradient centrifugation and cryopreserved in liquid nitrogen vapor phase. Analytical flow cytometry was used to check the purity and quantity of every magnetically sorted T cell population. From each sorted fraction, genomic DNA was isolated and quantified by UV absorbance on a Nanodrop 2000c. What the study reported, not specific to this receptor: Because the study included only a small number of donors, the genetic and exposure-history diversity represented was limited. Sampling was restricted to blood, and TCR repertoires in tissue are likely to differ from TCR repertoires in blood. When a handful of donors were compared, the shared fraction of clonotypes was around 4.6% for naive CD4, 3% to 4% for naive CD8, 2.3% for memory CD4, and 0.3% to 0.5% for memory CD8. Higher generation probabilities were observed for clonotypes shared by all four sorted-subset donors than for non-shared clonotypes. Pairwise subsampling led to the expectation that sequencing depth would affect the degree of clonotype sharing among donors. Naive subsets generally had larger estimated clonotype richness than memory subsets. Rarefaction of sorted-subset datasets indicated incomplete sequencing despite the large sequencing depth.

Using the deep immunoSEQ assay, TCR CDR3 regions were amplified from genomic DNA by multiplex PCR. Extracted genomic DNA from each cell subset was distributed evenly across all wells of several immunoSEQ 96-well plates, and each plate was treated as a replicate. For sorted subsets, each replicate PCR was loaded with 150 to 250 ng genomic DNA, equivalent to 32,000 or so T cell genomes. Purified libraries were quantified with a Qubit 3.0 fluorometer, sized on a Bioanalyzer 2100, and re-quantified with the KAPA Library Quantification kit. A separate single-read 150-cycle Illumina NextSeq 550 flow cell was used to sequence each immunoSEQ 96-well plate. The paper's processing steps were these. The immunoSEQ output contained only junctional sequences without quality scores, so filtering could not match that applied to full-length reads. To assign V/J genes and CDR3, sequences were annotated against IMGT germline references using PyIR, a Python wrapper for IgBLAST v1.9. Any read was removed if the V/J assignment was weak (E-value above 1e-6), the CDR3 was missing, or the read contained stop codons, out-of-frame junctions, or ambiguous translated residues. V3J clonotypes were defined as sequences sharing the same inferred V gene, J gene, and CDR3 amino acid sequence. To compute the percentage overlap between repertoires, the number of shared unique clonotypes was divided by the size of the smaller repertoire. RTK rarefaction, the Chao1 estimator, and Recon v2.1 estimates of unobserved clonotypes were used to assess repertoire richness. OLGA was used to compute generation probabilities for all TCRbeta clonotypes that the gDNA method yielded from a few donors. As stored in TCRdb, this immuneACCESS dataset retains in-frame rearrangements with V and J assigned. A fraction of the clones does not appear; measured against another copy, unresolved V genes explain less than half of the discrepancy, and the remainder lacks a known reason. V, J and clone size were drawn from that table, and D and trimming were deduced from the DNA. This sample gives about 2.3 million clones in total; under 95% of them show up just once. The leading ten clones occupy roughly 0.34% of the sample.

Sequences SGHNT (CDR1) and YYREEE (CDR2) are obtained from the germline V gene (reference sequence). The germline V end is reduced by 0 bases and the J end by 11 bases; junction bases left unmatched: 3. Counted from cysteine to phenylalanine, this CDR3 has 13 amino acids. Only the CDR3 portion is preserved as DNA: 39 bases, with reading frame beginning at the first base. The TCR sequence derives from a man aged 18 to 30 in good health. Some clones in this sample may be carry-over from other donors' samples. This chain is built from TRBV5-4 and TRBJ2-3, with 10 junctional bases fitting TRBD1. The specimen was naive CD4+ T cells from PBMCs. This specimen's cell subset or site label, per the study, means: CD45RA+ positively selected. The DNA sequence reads TGTGCCAGCAGCTTGGCCGGGACAGGGGAGCAGTATTTT. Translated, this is CASSLAGTGEQYF.